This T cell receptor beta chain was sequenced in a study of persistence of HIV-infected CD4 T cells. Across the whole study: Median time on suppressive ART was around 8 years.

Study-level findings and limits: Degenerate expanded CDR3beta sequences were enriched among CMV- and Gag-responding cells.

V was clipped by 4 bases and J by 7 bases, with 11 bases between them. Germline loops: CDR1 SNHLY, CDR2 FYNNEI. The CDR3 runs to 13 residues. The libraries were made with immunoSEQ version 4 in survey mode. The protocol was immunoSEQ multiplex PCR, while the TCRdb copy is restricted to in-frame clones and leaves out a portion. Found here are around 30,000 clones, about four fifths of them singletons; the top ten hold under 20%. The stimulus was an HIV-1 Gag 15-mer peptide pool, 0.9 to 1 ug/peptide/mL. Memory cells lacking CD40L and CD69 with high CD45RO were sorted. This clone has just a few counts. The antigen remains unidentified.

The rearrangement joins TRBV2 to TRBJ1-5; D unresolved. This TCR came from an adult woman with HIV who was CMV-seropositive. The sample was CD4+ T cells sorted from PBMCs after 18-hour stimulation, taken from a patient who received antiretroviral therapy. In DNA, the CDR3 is TGTGCCAGCAGTGTCGAGGGAAGCCAGCCCCAGCATTTT. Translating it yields CASSVEGSQPQHF.